This T cell receptor beta chain was captured by sequencing in a study of OX40 agonist ivuxolimab in advanced cancers. This clone was counted once. Germline CDR1 reads MNHNS; CDR2 reads SASEGT. This CDR3 contains 15 residues. The trim removed 5 bases at V and 2 bases at J, leaving 9 bases unmatched. The table came from immunoSEQ multiplex PCR; TCRdb's copy has only in-frame clones and leaves some out. Of over 80,000 clones in the sample, around nine tenths were seen once. The chain has TRBV6-1 and TRBJ2-7; 7 bases map to TRBD2. The sample in question was CD4+ or CD8+ T cells sorted from blood, obtained in a trial of the OX40 agonist ivuxolimab. The TCR sequence derives from an adult with an advanced solid tumor such as melanoma, head and neck, liver or kidney cancer. CDR3 amino acids: CASSTRREFTYEQYF. CDR3 coding DNA: TGTGCCAGCAGTACCCGGCGGGAGTTTACCTACGAGCAGTACTTC.